This TCR beta chain was found in a study of shared clonotypes between healthy human individuals. About this clone: Other DNA sequences from this sample encode an identical CDR3 as well.

Data came from immunoSEQ multiplex PCR; TCRdb stores just in-frame clones and leaves some out. The sample lists about 1 million clones; roughly 80% were seen once. Sequenced material: memory CD4+ T cells sorted from blood. The subset: CD45RA-negative fraction. The clonotype was recovered from a man aged 18 to 35 in good health.

The CDR3 DNA is TGCGCCAGCAGCTCCCTGAACGAGCAGTACTTC. Amino acids: CASSSLNEQYF. The rearrangement joins TRBV5-1 to TRBJ2-7; no clear D. Per germline, CDR1 SGHRS and CDR2 YFSETQ. Trimming stripped 3 bases from V and 5 bases from J, with 6 bases between. The CDR3 contains 11 residues.